This T cell receptor (beta chain) was captured by sequencing in a study of T cells in Graves' hyperthyroidism and ophthalmopathy. Study-level findings and limits: Separation of ophthalmopathy from stable hyperthyroidism was achieved by a 13 V-J model.

Unmatched junction bases numbered 10, after V lost 6 bases and J lost 8 bases. CDR3 length equals 15 residues. This clonotype was detected once. Its cognate antigen is unknown. Authors of the study amplified TCR beta CDR3 regions from RNA transcripts. First-round RT-PCR targeting the TCR CDR3 was performed with the HTBI primer set. TCRdb re-derived calls from the multiplex PCR reads in MiXCR, one entry per CDR3 protein. This sample yields around 540,000 distinct CDR3 sequences, of which about 16% are seen a single time; 25% to 30% belongs to the top ten. With duration under 3 months, ophthalmopathy was active: Clinical Activity Score at least 3, NOSPECS at least 4. Each diagnosis was grounded in clinical symptoms, serum thyroxine and TRAb, thyroid ultrasound, and orbital computed tomography.

The origin of this receptor is a woman in her 30s with Graves' ophthalmopathy. This rearrangement joins TRBV12-3 or TRBV12-4 to TRBJ2-1; 10 bases map to TRBD2. The specimen was blood. The CDR3 coding sequence is TGTGCCAGCAGCATCAGCGGGAGGGCCGATTATGAGCAGTTCTTC. Amino acids: CASSISGRADYEQFF.